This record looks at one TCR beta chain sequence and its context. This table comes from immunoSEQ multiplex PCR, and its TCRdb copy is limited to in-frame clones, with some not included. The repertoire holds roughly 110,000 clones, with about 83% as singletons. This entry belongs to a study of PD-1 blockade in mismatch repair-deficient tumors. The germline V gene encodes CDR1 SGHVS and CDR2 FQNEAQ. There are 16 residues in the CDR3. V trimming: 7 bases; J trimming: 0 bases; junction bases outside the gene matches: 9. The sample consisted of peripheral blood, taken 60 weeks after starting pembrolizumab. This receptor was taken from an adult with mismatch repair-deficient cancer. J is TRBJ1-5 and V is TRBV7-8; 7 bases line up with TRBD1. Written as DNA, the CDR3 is TGTGCCAGCACCCGAGGGGGCGAGAATAGCAATCAGCCCCAGCATTTT. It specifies CASTRGGENSNQPQHF.